Below are 5 T cell receptor beta chains sequenced from a single sample in a study of T cells in Graves' hyperthyroidism and ophthalmopathy. TCR beta CDR3 sequences were amplified from RNA transcripts. First-round RT-PCR with HTBI primers amplified the TCR CDR3 region. TCRdb passed the multiplex PCR reads through MiXCR, listing each CDR3 protein once. The repertoire holds about 350,000 distinct CDR3 sequences, with roughly an eighth as singletons. The specimen sequenced was blood. The receptors shown here come from a woman aged 35 to 49 with Graves' ophthalmopathy.

V gene TRBV2 combines with J gene TRBJ1-1, with D tentatively TRBD1 (5 bases). V was pared by 4 bases and J by 5 bases, with 17 bases between. CDR3 length equals 15 residues. Looked up from germline, CDR1 is SNHLY and CDR2 is FYNNEI. This CDR3 reads CASSVVVGGGTEAFF. The CDR3 DNA follows: TGTGCCAGCAGTGTGGTTGTCGGGGGAGGGACTGAAGCTTTCTTT.

This clonotype was seen a handful of times. At one end, the junction sequence differs from germline, possibly due to a read error. The chain uses TRBV2 and TRBJ2-7; perhaps TRBD2 as D (7 bases). This CDR3 comprises 15 residues. CDR1 is SNHLY, CDR2 FYNNEI, per germline. The CDR3 reads CAGSLEGGTDYEQYF. DNA of the CDR3: TGTGCCGGCAGCCTGGAGGGGGGGACGGACTACGAGCAGTACTTC.

This clonotype occurred many times. The gene calls are TRBV20-1 and TRBJ1-5, with a possible D match to TRBD1 (5 bases). From germline, CDR1 is DFQATT and CDR2 SNEGSKA (reference sequence). V gave up 6 bases and J gave up 7 bases, with 16 bases separating them. The CDR3 consists of 13 residues. The CDR3 region is CSAKTGLRQPQHF. CDR3 in DNA: TGCAGTGCAAAAACAGGACTTCGCCAGCCCCAGCATTTT.

This clonotype was observed many times. The rearrangement uses TRBV29-1 and TRBJ1-1; D ambiguous. The CDR3 totals 14 residues. V lost 6 bases, J lost 8 bases, and 22 bases lay in between. Germline loops: CDR1 SQVTM, CDR2 ANQGSEA. For the CDR3, the DNA is TGCAGCGTCCAGGTCGGTTATAGTTCCCGCGAAGCTTTCTTT. This translates into CSVQVGYSSREAFF.

This clonotype was seen ten or more times. The V call is TRBV2, the J call TRBJ2-5; 8 nucleotides match TRBD2. The CDR3 loop spans 15 amino acids. Trimming removed 7 bases from V and 0 bases from J; junction bases left unmatched: 7. Germline CDR1 and CDR2: SNHLY and FYNNEI. CDR3 in DNA: TGTGCCAGCAACCCCCAGCGGGGGAACCAAGAGACCCAGTACTTC. This gives the protein CASNPQRGNQETQYF.